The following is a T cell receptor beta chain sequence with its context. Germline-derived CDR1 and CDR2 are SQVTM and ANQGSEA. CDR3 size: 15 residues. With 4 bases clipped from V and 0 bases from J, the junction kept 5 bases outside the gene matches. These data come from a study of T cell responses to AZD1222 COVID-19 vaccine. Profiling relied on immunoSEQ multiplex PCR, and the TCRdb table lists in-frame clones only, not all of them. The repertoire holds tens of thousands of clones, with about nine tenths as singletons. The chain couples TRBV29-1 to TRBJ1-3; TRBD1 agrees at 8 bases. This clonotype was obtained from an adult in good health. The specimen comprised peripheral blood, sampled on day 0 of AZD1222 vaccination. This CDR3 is CSVAQGGVSGNTIYF. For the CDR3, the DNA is TGCAGCGTTGCACAGGGGGGAGTCTCTGGAAACACCATATATTTT.